This T cell receptor (beta chain) comes out of a study of T cell clonotyping in hematopoietic cell transplantation. TCRdb's table, derived via immunoSEQ multiplex PCR, lists solely in-frame clones and lacks some. The sample holds over 25,000 clones; more than 60% are singletons and the top ten take less than 8%. Study outcomes and limitations: No sorting was done, leaving CD4 and CD8 contributions mixed. Recipient TCR diversity dropped after transplant; expanded clonotypes rose from day 30 to 180.

Noted time point: recipient sample about 28 days before transplant, after cytoreduction. Turning to this clone: Its antigen is undetermined.

The clonotype was recovered from a woman aged 25 to 39 with chronic myeloid leukemia. Some clones in this sample may be carry-over from other donors' samples. The source was peripheral blood mononuclear cells, collected before stem cell transplant.

The CDR3 region is CASSPLGYEQYF. CDR3 nucleotide sequence: TGTGCCAGCAGCCCCCTAGGCTACGAGCAGTACTTC. This chain links TRBV7-9 with TRBJ2-7; D not resolved. Germline V lookup: CDR1 SEHNR, CDR2 FQNEAQ (reference sequence). The CDR3 loop spans 12 amino acids. Trimming took 5 bases from V and 3 from J, leaving 8 bases between them.